This is a list of T cell receptor beta chains from one sample in a study of spatial heterogeneity in lung cancer. One entry per CDR3 protein, called by TCRdb with MiXCR from the 5' RACE reads. The sample shows 16,000 or so distinct CDR3 sequences, 5% to 7% of them seen only once. Specimen: lung tumor tissue, collected at surgery. The receptors originated from a female donor with early-stage non-small cell lung cancer. Both conserved end residues are part of each CDR3. D genes are given only for firm matches. The size field is filled for only some rows; it gives once, few, many or a size class.

v_call,clone_size,d_call,j_call,cdr3_nt,cdr3_aa
TRBV7-3,NA,TRBD2,TRBJ2-5,TGTGCCAGCAGCTTACTAGCGGGAGCGCAAGAGACCCAGTACTTC,CASSLLAGAQETQYF
TRBV28,many,NA,TRBJ2-5,TGTGCCAGCAGTTTAGGGGGACAGACCCAGTACTTC,CASSLGGQTQYF
TRBV10-1,many,TRBD1,TRBJ2-7,TGCGCCAGCAGTGAGTCAAGGGACAGACTCTACGAGCAGTACTTC,CASSESRDRLYEQYF
TRBV12-3/TRBV12-4,NA,NA,TRBJ1-5,TGTGCCAGCAGTTTCGTGGATCAGCCCCAGCATTTT,CASSFVDQPQHF
TRBV29-1,many,TRBD2,TRBJ2-3,TGCAGCGTTGAGGGTAGCGGGAGCCCAGATACGCAGTATTTT,CSVEGSGSPDTQYF
TRBV6-1,many,NA,TRBJ2-2,TGTGCCAGCAGTGAATTCCCCATGTATACCGGGGAGCTGTTTTTT,CASSEFPMYTGELFF
TRBV28,many,TRBD2,TRBJ2-6,TGTGCCAGCTTAGGACTAGCGGGAGCTGGGGCCAACGTCCTGACTTTC,CASLGLAGAGANVLTF
TRBV28,medium-sized,NA,TRBJ2-7,TGTGCCAGCAGTTTGCGAGCAGGGTCCTACGAGCAGTACTTC,CASSLRAGSYEQYF
TRBV13,medium-sized,NA,TRBJ2-1,TGTGCCAGCAGCACTCATACAGGTTACAATGAGCAGTTCTTC,CASSTHTGYNEQFF
TRBV18,many,TRBD1,TRBJ2-5,TGTGCCAGCTCACCATTGGCGACAGGGTCGGGGGAGACCCAGTACTTC,CASSPLATGSGETQYF
TRBV5-1,many,NA,TRBJ2-6,TGCGCCAGCAGCCAAAGCTCTGGGGCCAACGTCCTGACTTTC,CASSQSSGANVLTF
TRBV6-2/TRBV6-3,NA,NA,TRBJ1-2,TGTGCCAGCAGTTACCGGCCCAACCCTAACTATGGCTACACCTTC,CASSYRPNPNYGYTF
TRBV15,many,NA,TRBJ1-5,TGTGCCACCAGCGTAGTCGGGGGTGGAGGAAATCAGCCCCAGCATTTT,CATSVVGGGGNQPQHF
TRBV27,NA,TRBD2,TRBJ2-1,TGTGCCAGCAGTTCCCTCACTAGCGGGAGGGCCCCCTCCTACAATGAGCAGTTCTTC,CASSSLTSGRAPSYNEQFF
TRBV2,many,TRBD1,TRBJ2-7,TGTGCCAGCAGTAATCAGGGGGCGGGCGAGCAGTACTTC,CASSNQGAGEQYF
TRBV18,many,NA,TRBJ2-1,TGTGCCAGCTCACCGTCGACTAGTAACTACAATGAGCAGTTCTTC,CASSPSTSNYNEQFF
TRBV5-1,many,TRBD1,TRBJ2-5,TGCGCCAGCAGTCCCGGACAGGGAGGAGAGACCCAGTACTTC,CASSPGQGGETQYF
TRBV20-1,NA,NA,TRBJ1-4,TGCAGTGCTAGAGGCCTCGGGGGCAGGGAAAAACTGTTTTTT,CSARGLGGREKLFF
TRBV4-1,many,NA,TRBJ2-7,TGCGCCAGCAGCCAAGGCTTTACAGGCCCCTACGAGCAGTACTTC,CASSQGFTGPYEQYF
TRBV5-6,medium-sized,NA,TRBJ1-1,TGTGCCAGCAGCTTTATAGGGAACACTGAAGCTTTCTTT,CASSFIGNTEAFF
TRBV4-1,NA,NA,TRBJ2-3,TGCGCCAGCAGCCTAACGGCGCATAGCACAGATACGCAGTATTTT,CASSLTAHSTDTQYF
TRBV7-8,medium-sized,TRBD2,TRBJ2-5,TGTGCCAGCAGCACCATTAGCGGGAGAGCGAAACAAGAGACCCAGTACTTC,CASSTISGRAKQETQYF
TRBV7-2,many,TRBD1,TRBJ1-1,TGTGCCAGCAGCGCCCAACAGGGGGCGTACACTGAAGCTTTCTTT,CASSAQQGAYTEAFF
TRBV12-3/TRBV12-4,many,NA,TRBJ2-3,TGTGCCAGCAGCCCCCGCGGCGGAGGTCCAGATACGCAGTATTTT,CASSPRGGGPDTQYF
TRBV3-1,medium-sized,NA,TRBJ2-1,TGTGCCAGCAGCCAAACCGGATCCCGTACCTACAATGAGCAGTTCTTC,CASSQTGSRTYNEQFF
TRBV7-3,few,NA,TRBJ2-3,TGTGCCAGCAGCCTCGGAACAGACGATACGCAGTATTTT,CASSLGTDDTQYF
TRBV7-6,many,NA,TRBJ2-5,TGTGCCAGCAGCTTATCTTACCAAGAGACCCAGTACTTC,CASSLSYQETQYF
TRBV24-1,many,TRBD1,TRBJ2-3,TGTGCCACAGGGACAGGAGGCACAGATACGCAGTATTTT,CATGTGGTDTQYF
TRBV20-1,many,NA,TRBJ2-7,TGCAGTGCTACCTACAACGGCGAGCAGTACTTC,CSATYNGEQYF
TRBV3-1,few,NA,TRBJ2-7,TGTGCCAGCAGCCATGGATACGGGGCTGACGAGCAGTACTTC,CASSHGYGADEQYF
TRBV12-3/TRBV12-4,many,TRBD1,TRBJ1-5,TGTGCCAGCAGTGACAGGGTCAATCAGCCCCAGCATTTT,CASSDRVNQPQHF
TRBV7-6,medium-sized,NA,TRBJ2-1,TGTGCCAGCAGCTTAGACAGGGTAAATGAGCAGTTCTTC,CASSLDRVNEQFF
TRBV9,few,TRBD2,TRBJ2-3,TGTGCCAGCACCCGGCAAGCGGGGAATCCCACAGATACGCAGTATTTT,CASTRQAGNPTDTQYF
TRBV20-1,many,NA,TRBJ2-3,TGCAGTGCCGTTGCCAGCGGGAGCACAGATACGCAGTATTTT,CSAVASGSTDTQYF
TRBV10-2,many,TRBD2,TRBJ2-1,TGCGCCACCGACGGGGCTAGCGGGAGAGGTGAGCAGTTCTTC,CATDGASGRGEQFF
TRBV29-1,many,TRBD2,TRBJ2-7,TGCAGCGTTGACCGAGCGGGAGAGGGAGAGCAGTACTTC,CSVDRAGEGEQYF
TRBV6-5,many,TRBD1,TRBJ2-7,TGTGCCAGCAGCCAAACAGGGGGCGCAGGGGACGAGCAGTACTTC,CASSQTGGAGDEQYF
TRBV5-1,many,NA,TRBJ2-5,TGCGCCAGCAGCTTGATAGGGACCCAGTACTTC,CASSLIGTQYF